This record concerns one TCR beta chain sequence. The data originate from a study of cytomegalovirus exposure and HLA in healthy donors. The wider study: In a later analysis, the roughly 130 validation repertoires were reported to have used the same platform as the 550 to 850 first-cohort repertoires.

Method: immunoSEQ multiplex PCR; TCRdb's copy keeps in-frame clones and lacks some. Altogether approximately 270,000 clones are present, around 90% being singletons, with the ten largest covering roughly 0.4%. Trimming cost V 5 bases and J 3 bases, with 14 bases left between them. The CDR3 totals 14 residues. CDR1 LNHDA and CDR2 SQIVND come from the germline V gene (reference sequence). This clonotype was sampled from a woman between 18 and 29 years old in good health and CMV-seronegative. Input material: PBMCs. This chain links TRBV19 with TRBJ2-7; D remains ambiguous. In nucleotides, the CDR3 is TGTGCCAGTAGTGCCAGCTCTAGGAACTACGAGCAGTACGTC. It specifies CASSASSRNYEQYV.